This T cell receptor beta chain was identified during a study of blood T cell repertoires in COVID-19. Across the whole study: T cells, B-cell-depleted T cells, or PBMCs provided the cDNA or gDNA that served as material.

CDR3 size: 13 residues. V gave up 0 bases and J gave up 3 bases, with 8 bases separating them. In germline, CDR1 is GTSNPN, CDR2 SVGIG (reference sequence). Generated by immunoSEQ multiplex PCR, the TCRdb table keeps only in-frame clones and is missing some. The data contain fewer than 350,000 clones, about 85% of them singletons. The clonotype was recovered from a woman aged 50 to 60 who had recovered from COVID-19. The J gene is TRBJ1-2, the V gene TRBV30; D is uncertain. Sequencing input: PBMCs or T cells enriched from blood (not recorded which). CDR3 in amino acids: CAWSVHGDYGYTF. For the CDR3, the DNA is TGTGCCTGGAGTGTACATGGTGACTATGGCTACACCTTC.